These T cell receptor beta chains were read from a single sample in a study of blood T cells in healthy people across ages. MiXCR was run by TCRdb on the 5' RACE reads, yielding one entry per CDR3 protein. The sample yields about 1.8 million distinct CDR3 sequences, about 50% seen once. The specimen sequenced was blood. These receptors all stem from a woman in her 40s in good health. Each CDR3 is given with its conserved first and last residue. A D gene is named only where the DNA matches it firmly. Clone size is not always given. Where it is, it says once, few, many or a class for expanded clones.

J	V	size	D	CDR3	DNA
TRBJ2-5	TRBV29-1	.	.	CSVSDVRSQYF	TGCAGCGTATCTGATGTTCGCTCCCAGTACTTC
TRBJ2-7	TRBV18	few	.	CASSPAIEGYEQYF	TGTGCCAGCTCACCCGCGATCGAGGGCTACGAGCAGTACTTC
TRBJ2-1	TRBV6-1	.	TRBD2	CASREKGTSGNEQFF	TGTGCCAGCAGAGAAAAAGGGACTAGCGGCAATGAGCAGTTCTTC
TRBJ2-5	TRBV20-1	few	TRBD1	CSARGRRTGGEETQYF	TGCAGTGCTAGAGGACGCCGGACAGGGGGTGAAGAGACCCAGTACTTC
TRBJ2-7	TRBV4-3	.	.	CASSTGPSSYNEQYF	TGCGCCAGCAGCACTGGTCCTAGCTCCTACAATGAGCAGTACTTC
TRBJ2-1	TRBV7-9	.	.	CASTAWVNKAGGPPRNEQFF	TGTGCCAGCACCGCTTGGGTTAATAAGGCGGGCGGGCCCCCTCGCAATGAGCAGTTCTTC
TRBJ2-1	TRBV28	.	TRBD2	CASSLVRGASRHEQFF	TGTGCCAGCAGTTTAGTGCGGGGGGCATCCCGGCATGAGCAGTTCTTC
TRBJ2-5	TRBV4-3	.	.	CASSREGARERGTQYF	TGCGCCAGCAGCCGAGAAGGTGCGAGGGAGAGGGGGACCCAGTACTTC
TRBJ2-5	TRBV7-2	.	TRBD2	CASSLEGGGAVETQYF	TGTGCCAGCAGCTTAGAAGGCGGGGGGGCGGTGGAGACCCAGTACTTC
TRBJ2-7	TRBV28	.	.	CASTQGGSSYEQYF	TGTGCCAGCACCCAAGGGGGGTCCTCCTACGAGCAGTACTTC
TRBJ2-5	TRBV12-3/TRBV12-4	.	.	CASSFRVEETQYF	TGTGCCAGCAGTTTTAGGGTGGAAGAGACCCAGTACTTC
TRBJ2-3	TRBV15	few	TRBD2	CATSRGTSASTDTQYF	TGTGCCACCAGCAGAGGGACTAGCGCGAGCACAGATACGCAGTATTTT
TRBJ2-3	TRBV5-1	.	TRBD2	CASSLAATSGGTMPDTQYF	TGCGCCAGCAGCTTGGCCGCGACTAGCGGGGGGACAATGCCAGATACGCAGTATTTT
TRBJ2-1	TRBV27	few	.	CASSLVEASDEQFF	TGTGCCAGCAGTTTAGTTGAGGCGAGCGATGAGCAGTTCTTC
TRBJ2-1	TRBV4-2	once	.	CASSQTTGQTSSYNEQFF	TGTGCCAGCAGCCAAACCACCGGACAGACCAGCTCCTACAATGAGCAGTTCTTC
TRBJ1-1	TRBV7-2	once	.	CASSLGGINTVAFF	TGTGCCAGCAGCTTAGGAGGGATAAACACTGTAGCTTTCTTT
TRBJ2-7	TRBV3-1	many	.	CASSQPATHEQYF	TGTGCCAGCAGCCAGCCGGCTACTCACGAGCAGTACTTC